This record looks at one TCR beta chain sequence and its context. J gave up 3 bases and V 7 bases, and 5 bases lay outside the gene matches. CDR1 is MDHEN and CDR2 is SYDVKM in the germline V gene. The CDR3 spans 14 residues. Method: immunoSEQ multiplex PCR; TCRdb's copy keeps in-frame clones and lacks some. The sample includes 90,000 to 110,000 clones, roughly 80% seen only once; the top ten take roughly 13%. This sample is drawn from a study of control samples from healthy donors and cancer patients. The chain has TRBV28 and TRBJ1-5, with TRBD1 identical over 8 bases. This sequence originates from a woman between 45 and 65 years old in good health. The sample was blood. The CDR3: CASNRGALNQPQHF. CDR3 in DNA: TGTGCCAGCAACAGGGGGGCCCTCAATCAGCCCCAGCATTTT.